This passage covers 20 T cell receptor beta chains from one sample sequenced in a study of regulatory T cells in long-lasting Graves disease. CDR3 regions were amplified by Arm-PCR using iRepertoire HTBI primers to build TCR beta libraries. TCRdb re-analysed the multiplex PCR reads in MiXCR, keeping a single row per CDR3 protein. The sample carries about 430,000 distinct CDR3 sequences, approximately 16% recorded once. The time point here: newly diagnosed GD, antithyroid drugs for less than 3 months. After RNA was extracted from PBMCs, the TCR library was made from it. A further study also used this sample, focusing on T cells in Graves' hyperthyroidism and ophthalmopathy.

The material was peripheral blood mononuclear cells (PBMCs), obtained at new diagnosis, from a patient treated with antithyroid drugs. The receptors shown here come from a middle-aged woman with Graves disease.

Many counts were recorded for this clonotype. The chain combines TRBV12-3 or TRBV12-4 with TRBJ1-4; tentatively, D is TRBD1 (5 bases). V dropped 4 bases and J dropped 0 bases, with 12 bases sitting between them. CDR3 size: 16 residues. CDR3 loop: CASSSNTGSTNEKLFF. The CDR3 DNA follows: TGTGCCAGCAGTTCGAACACAGGTTCAACTAATGAAAAACTGTTTTTT.

This clonotype was observed at least ten times. This chain uses TRBV7-9 with TRBJ2-5; D call uncertain. From germline, CDR1 is SEHNR and CDR2 FQNEAQ (reference sequence). V was clipped by 6 bases and J by 5 bases, with 10 bases between them. There are 12 residues in the CDR3. CDR3 in DNA: TGTGCCAGCAGTCAAGAGGAGGAGACCCAGTACTTC. Its protein product is CASSQEEETQYF. The whole variable domain, filled in from reference TRBV7-9 and TRBJ2-5, reads DTGVSQNPRHKITKRGQNVTFRCDPISEHNRLYWYRQTLGQGPEFLTYFQNEAQLEKSRLLSDRFSAERPKGSFSTLEIQRTEQGDSAMYLCASSQEEETQYFGPGTRLLVL.

The chain has TRBV12-5 and TRBJ2-2, with TRBD2 as a possible D gene (5 bases). The germline V and J ends were trimmed by 3 bases and 4 bases, with 24 bases remaining between them. The germline V gene has CDR1 LGHNT and CDR2 FRNRAP. This CDR3 spans 19 amino acids. The CDR3 nucleotides are TGTGCTAGTGGTTTTACTCCTTCAGTTCGGGGAAACGTCACCGGGGAGCTGTTTTTT. This sequence encodes CASGFTPSVRGNVTGELFF.

This clonotype showed up many times. This rearrangement joins TRBV28 to TRBJ2-1; perhaps TRBD1 as D (6 bases). The V gene's germline CDR1 is MDHEN and CDR2 SYDVKM. The length of the CDR3 is 15 residues. Trimming took 5 bases from V and 8 from J, leaving 19 bases between them. In DNA form, the CDR3 reads TGTGCCAGCAGTAAAATACAGGGTAGGGAAGATGAGCAGTTCTTC. Translating gives CASSKIQGREDEQFF.

This clonotype was observed a few times. V is TRBV5-4 and J is TRBJ2-2; 8 positions match TRBD1. The V and J ends lost 2 bases and 4 bases, in that order; junction bases with no gene match: 10. This CDR3 has 17 amino acids. Per germline, CDR1 SGHNT and CDR2 YYREEE (reference sequence). CDR3 sequence (DNA): TGTGCCAGCAGCTTTGCCTCAGGGGGCGCTGGCACCGGGGAGCTGTTTTTT. Its translation: CASSFASGGAGTGELFF.

This rearrangement joins TRBV29-1 to TRBJ1-1; TRBD1 aligns across 7 bases. Per the germline V gene, CDR1 is SQVTM and CDR2 is ANQGSEA. V shed 7 bases and J 0 bases; nucleotides not matched to a gene: 8. There are 14 residues in the CDR3. As DNA, the CDR3 is TGCAGCGCTGGCCACAGGGGAATGAACACTGAAGCTTTCTTT. It specifies CSAGHRGMNTEAFF. Supplemented by reference TRBV29-1 and TRBJ1-1, the full variable domain reads SAVISQKPSRDICQRGTSLTIQCQVDSQVTMMFWYRQQPGQSLTLIATANQGSEATYESGFVIDKFPISRPNLTFSTLTVSNMSPEDSSIYLCSAGHRGMNTEAFFGQGTRLTVV.

This clonotype has at least ten counts. The chain combines TRBV30 with TRBJ2-1; no definite D call. This CDR3 is built from 13 residues. Germline V lookup: CDR1 GTSNPN, CDR2 SVGIG (reference sequence). V lost 3 bases and J 2 bases, leaving 8 bases between the germline ends. CDR3 sequence (DNA): TGTGCCTGGAGGGGAAACCCCTACAATGAGCAGTTCTTC. Residues: CAWRGNPYNEQFF.

This clonotype appeared many times. The CDR3 region has the DNA TGTGCCAGCAGTTACGATCTGACAGGGTATAATCACGAGCAGTACTTC. Its protein is CASSYDLTGYNHEQYF. V is TRBV6-5 and J is TRBJ2-7, with 7 bases lining up with TRBD1. There are 16 residues in the CDR3. Germline assignment: CDR1 MNHEY and CDR2 SVGAGI. V lost 2 bases to trimming and J lost 5 bases; unmatched junction nucleotides: 12.

The chain is built from TRBV28 and TRBJ2-2; D is ambiguous. The germline V gene encodes CDR1 MDHEN and CDR2 SYDVKM. This CDR3 has 18 residues. Trimming left V 7 bases short and J 0 bases short, with 21 bases between. DNA for the CDR3: TGTGCCAGCACCGACTTTTGGTACAGTACCGCGAACACCGGGGAGCTGTTTTTT. Encoded protein: CASTDFWYSTANTGELFF. Combining the CDR3 with reference TRBV28 and TRBJ2-2 gives the whole variable domain DVKVTQSSRYLVKRTGEKVFLECVQDMDHENMFWYRQDPGLGLRLIYFSYDVKMKEKGDIPEGYSVSREKKERFSLILESASTNQTSMYLCASTDFWYSTANTGELFFGEGSRLTVL.

This clonotype was observed a single time. The chain joins TRBV20-1 to TRBJ1-5; 7 bases are shared with TRBD1. Trimming at V came to 6 bases and at J to 1 base, leaving 3 bases not matched to a gene. Germline assignment: CDR1 DFQATT and CDR2 SNEGSKA (reference sequence). The CDR3 consists of 13 residues. The CDR3 DNA is TGCAGTGCGAGACAGGGAAGCAATCAGCCCCAGCATTTT. Translated: CSARQGSNQPQHF.

This clonotype showed up many times. The chain has TRBV24-1 and TRBJ2-2, with no clear D. Germline CDR1 KGHDR, CDR2 SFDVKD. This CDR3 has 15 amino acids. V dropped 0 bases and J dropped 3 bases, with 7 bases sitting between them. Written as DNA, the CDR3 is TGTGCCACCAGTGATTTGGCAAGGGACACCGGGGAGCTGTTTTTT. The encoded protein is CATSDLARDTGELFF.

This clonotype was observed at least ten times. The chain joins TRBV5-1 to TRBJ2-5, with a possible D match to TRBD2 (5 bases). The CDR3 length is 15 residues. Looked up from germline, CDR1 is SGHRS and CDR2 is YFSETQ. V gave up 0 bases and J gave up 5 bases, with 14 bases separating them. The CDR3 nucleotides read TGCGCCAGCAGCTTGGGCGAGGGCTCGTGGGAGACCCAGTACTTC. Protein product: CASSLGEGSWETQYF. Complete variable domain (other parts from reference TRBV5-1 and TRBJ2-5): KAGVTQTPRYLIKTRGQQVTLSCSPISGHRSVSWYQQTPGQGLQFLFEYFSETQRNKGNFPGRFSGRQFSNSRSEMNVSTLELGDSALYLCASSLGEGSWETQYFGPGTRLLVL.

In its sample, this clonotype was seen many times. V is TRBV5-1 and J is TRBJ2-3; D not certain. Per the germline V gene, CDR1 is SGHRS and CDR2 is YFSETQ. Trimming shortened V by 1 base and J by 4 bases, and 7 bases separated the two germline ends. This CDR3 is built from 13 residues. The CDR3 loop is CASSLTTADTQYF. The CDR3 region has the DNA TGCGCCAGCAGCTTGACGACTGCAGATACGCAGTATTTT.

In its sample, this clonotype was seen many times. J is TRBJ2-7 and V is TRBV20-1; D remains ambiguous. Trimming stripped 5 bases from V and 5 bases from J, with 13 bases between. Germline V CDR1 and CDR2: DFQATT, SNEGSKA (reference sequence). The CDR3 sequence is 12 residues long. DNA for the CDR3: TGCAGTGCTGTAAAAAACCGCGACGAGCAGTACTTC. Translating it yields CSAVKNRDEQYF.

With regard to this clonotype: This may arise from a read error, as a much more abundant clone is one base away. The chain is built from TRBV5-1 and TRBJ2-3, with D perhaps being TRBD1 or TRBD2 (5 bases each). The CDR3 covers 11 residues. Trimming left V 7 bases short and J 8 bases short, with 11 bases between. Germline-derived CDR1 and CDR2 are SGHRS and YFSETQ. The CDR3 nucleotides are TGCGCCAGCCCCCCCGGGGCTACGCAGTATTTT. Translation gives CASPPGATQYF.

This clonotype was found many times. The J gene is TRBJ2-7, the V gene TRBV28; D possibly corresponds to TRBD1 (5 bases). This CDR3 spans 13 amino acids. CDR1 and CDR2 from the germline V gene are MDHEN and SYDVKM. Trimming left V 8 bases short and J 1 base short, with 12 bases between. CDR3 nucleotide sequence: TGTGCCAGCCAGGGCGGTCCTTCCTACGAGCAGTACTTC. Translating gives CASQGGPSYEQYF.

The table lists this clonotype with many counts. The J gene is TRBJ2-1, the V gene TRBV7-8; 8 nucleotides align to TRBD1. J lost 8 bases, V lost 5 bases, and 11 bases had no gene match. The CDR3 length is 15 residues. Germline V gene sequence: CDR1 SGHVS, CDR2 FQNEAQ. CDR3 protein: CASSQGQGGSDEQFF. For the CDR3, the DNA is TGTGCCAGCAGCCAAGGACAGGGCGGTTCAGATGAGCAGTTCTTC.

The V call is TRBV11-2, the J call TRBJ2-1, with D perhaps TRBD2 (6 bases). This CDR3 contains 15 residues. Germline V lookup: CDR1 SGHAT, CDR2 FQNNGV. Between the trimmed V and J ends, which lost 5 bases and 2 bases, there was a span of 13 bases. The CDR3 region is CASSALAYAYNEQFF. Here the CDR3 DNA reads TGTGCCAGCAGCGCCCTAGCGTACGCCTACAATGAGCAGTTCTTC.

This clonotype was seen ten or more times. The V gene is TRBV5-1, the J gene TRBJ2-2; 12 bases map to TRBD2. From germline, CDR1 is SGHRS and CDR2 YFSETQ. Unmatched junction bases numbered 10, after V lost 4 bases and J lost 6 bases. There are 17 residues in the CDR3. CDR3 in DNA: TGCGCCAGCAGCCCCTCGACTAGCGGGAGAAATTCCGGGGAGCTGTTTTTT. Translating gives CASSPSTSGRNSGELFF.

There are a few counts of this clonotype. This chain uses TRBV6-2 or TRBV6-3 with TRBJ2-1, with D perhaps matching TRBD2 (5 bases). The CDR3 sequence is 11 residues long. V lost 6 bases and J 9 bases, leaving 9 bases between the germline ends. Germline CDR1 reads MNHEY; CDR2 reads SVGEGT. In DNA, the CDR3 is TGTGCCAGCAGGATAGGGAGTGAGCAGTTCTTC. Amino acid sequence: CASRIGSEQFF.